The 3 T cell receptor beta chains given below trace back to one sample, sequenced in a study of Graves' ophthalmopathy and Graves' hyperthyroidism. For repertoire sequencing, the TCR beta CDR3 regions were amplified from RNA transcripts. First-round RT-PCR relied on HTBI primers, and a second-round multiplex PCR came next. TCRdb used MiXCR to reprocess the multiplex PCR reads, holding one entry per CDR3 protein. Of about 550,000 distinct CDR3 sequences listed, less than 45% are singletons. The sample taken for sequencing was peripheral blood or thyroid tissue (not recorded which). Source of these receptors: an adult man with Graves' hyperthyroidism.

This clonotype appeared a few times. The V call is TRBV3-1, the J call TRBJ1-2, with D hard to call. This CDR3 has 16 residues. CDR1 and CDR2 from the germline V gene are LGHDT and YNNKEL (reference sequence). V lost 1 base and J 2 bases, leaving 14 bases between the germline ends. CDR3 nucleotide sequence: TGTGCCAGCAGCCAAGGGATTCGGCAGGTGAACTATGGCTACACCTTC. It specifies CASSQGIRQVNYGYTF.

CDR3 region: CASSEAFGDPGGDQPQHF. DNA for the CDR3: TGTGCCAGCAGTGAGGCGTTTGGGGATCCAGGGGGGGATCAGCCCCAGCATTTT. The V call is TRBV6-1, the J call TRBJ1-5; 7 nucleotides match TRBD1. The germline V gene has CDR1 MNHNS and CDR2 SASEGT. CDR3 length: 18 residues. V trimming: 3 bases; J trimming: 5 bases; junction bases outside the gene matches: 16.

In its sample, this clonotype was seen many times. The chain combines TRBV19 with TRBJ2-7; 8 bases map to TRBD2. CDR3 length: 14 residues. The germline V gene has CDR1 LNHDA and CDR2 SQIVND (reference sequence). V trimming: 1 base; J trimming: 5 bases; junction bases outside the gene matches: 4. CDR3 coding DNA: TGTGCCAGTAGTATAGCGGGGGGGCCGCACGAGCAGTACTTC. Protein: CASSIAGGPHEQYF.